The entry below describes one TCR beta chain. Germline V gives CDR1 MNHEY, CDR2 SMNVEV (reference sequence). The ends were cut back, 6 bases at V and 4 bases at J, with 18 bases in the middle. The CDR3 has 15 amino acids. This sample was included in a study of blood T cell repertoires in COVID-19. Authors' methods: Nucleated cell number was recorded as an estimate derived from reference gene primer amplification. TCRdb keeps only in-frame clones here, not all; method: immunoSEQ multiplex PCR. That table supplies the V and J calls and clone size; D and trimming were determined from the DNA. Here the sample spans about 150,000 clones, roughly nine tenths being singletons.

The specimen sequenced was peripheral blood. This receptor was taken from a man between 18 and 35 years old with COVID-19, enrolled during active disease. The gene calls are TRBV27 and TRBJ1-2; no firm D call. The CDR3 bases are TGTGCCAGCAGCACTGGGAGGGCAATTGGCTATGGCTACACCTTC. This translates into CASSTGRAIGYGYTF.